This TCR beta chain derives from a study of T cell responses to AZD1222 COVID-19 vaccine. Study summary: Second-dose schedules of about 4 or about 12 weeks were combined.

Concerning this clone: The antigen remains undetermined.

General observations from the study: The repertoires were collected only after the peak T cell response. Spike-specific TCR breadth and depth grew following two AZD1222 doses.

The length of the CDR3 is 14 residues. Germline CDR1 MNHEY, CDR2 SMNVEV (reference sequence). The V end lost 5 bases, the J end lost 1 base, and 11 bases lay between the germline ends. Profiled with immunoSEQ multiplex PCR; TCRdb holds only in-frame clones, not every one. The sample lists over 110,000 clones; about 92% were seen once. The sequencing here drew on peripheral blood, taken on day 0 of AZD1222 vaccination. The receptor was isolated from an adult in good health. The chain uses TRBV27 and TRBJ1-1, with D possibly matching TRBD1 (5 bases). CDR3 sequence: CASSVDRRNTEAFF. In nucleotides, the CDR3 is TGTGCCAGCAGTGTCGACAGAAGGAACACTGAAGCTTTCTTT.